Shown below are 21 T cell receptor beta chains from a single sample sequenced in a study of cytomegalovirus exposure and HLA in healthy donors. The table came from immunoSEQ multiplex PCR; TCRdb's copy has only in-frame clones and leaves some out. The profile shows about 260,000 clones, 90% of them singletons. Material for sequencing was PBMCs. These receptors came from a woman aged 25-40 years in good health and CMV-seronegative.

V gene TRBV5-1 combines with J gene TRBJ2-3; 9 nucleotides match TRBD2. CDR1 and CDR2 (germline): SGHRS, YFSETQ. Trimming cost V 7 bases and J 1 base; bases outside gene matches: 7. This CDR3 contains 15 residues. In DNA, the CDR3 is TGCGCCAGCGGACTAGCGCCCAGAGGCACAGATACGCAGTATTTT. It codes for CASGLAPRGTDTQYF.

This rearrangement joins TRBV5-1 to TRBJ2-7; TRBD2 matches at 11 bases. The germline CDR1 and CDR2 sequences are SGHRS and YFSETQ. The CDR3 has 16 amino acids. Trimming at V came to 1 base and at J to 2 bases, leaving 5 bases not matched to a gene. The CDR3 DNA reads as TGCGCCAGCAGCTTGTCCTTAGCGGGAGGGACCTACGAGCAGTACTTC. The encoded protein is CASSLSLAGGTYEQYF.

The chain is built from TRBV7-6 and TRBJ2-1, with 11 bases identical to TRBD2. The CDR3 is 16 residues long. V lost 0 bases, J lost 9 bases, and 7 bases stayed unmatched. Germline V gene data show CDR1 as SGHVS and CDR2 as FNYEAQ. CDR3 region: CASSLAQGLAEGEQFF. The CDR3 coding sequence is TGTGCCAGCAGCTTAGCCCAGGGACTAGCGGAGGGTGAGCAGTTCTTC.

The chain carries TRBV27 and TRBJ1-5; D possibly corresponds to TRBD1 (6 bases). With 7 bases removed from V and 0 bases from J, the gap between germline ends came to 16 bases. The CDR3 consists of 16 residues. Per the germline V gene, CDR1 is MNHEY and CDR2 is SMNVEV (reference sequence). The CDR3 spells CASTLRGGYSNQPQHF. CDR3 in DNA: TGTGCCAGCACCCTGCGAGGGGGTTATAGCAATCAGCCCCAGCATTTT.

The rearrangement uses TRBV28 and TRBJ2-2; 16 bases are shared with TRBD2. With V trimmed by 5 bases and J by 8 bases, 8 bases remained unmatched. The CDR3 consists of 17 residues. Germline CDR1 reads MDHEN; CDR2 reads SYDVKM. As DNA, the CDR3 is TGTGCCAGCAGTCCGGGACTAGCGGGAGGGCCGAGGGGGGAGCTGTTTTTT. Its translation is CASSPGLAGGPRGELFF. Supplemented by reference TRBV28 and TRBJ2-2, the full variable domain reads DVKVTQSSRYLVKRTGEKVFLECVQDMDHENMFWYRQDPGLGLRLIYFSYDVKMKEKGDIPEGYSVSREKKERFSLILESASTNQTSMYLCASSPGLAGGPRGELFFGEGSRLTVL.

This chain uses TRBV5-1 with TRBJ2-7; 9 bases are a match to TRBD1. This CDR3 contains 16 residues. Germline values: CDR1 SGHRS, CDR2 YFSETQ. V shed 5 bases and J 4 bases; nucleotides not matched to a gene: 13. This CDR3 reads CASSYRPGQGEYEQYF. The CDR3 DNA follows: TGCGCCAGCAGTTATCGACCGGGACAGGGCGAATACGAGCAGTACTTC.

This chain uses TRBV5-1 with TRBJ2-2; tentatively, D is TRBD1 or TRBD2 (5 bases each). Per the germline V gene, CDR1 is SGHRS and CDR2 is YFSETQ. V gave up 0 bases and J gave up 4 bases, with 10 bases separating them. This CDR3 is built from 15 residues. The CDR3 loop is CASSLGGPLTGELFF. In nucleotides, the CDR3 is TGCGCCAGCAGCTTGGGGGGACCCCTCACCGGGGAGCTGTTTTTT.

The CDR3 DNA reads TGTGCCAGCAGCCAAAATCCGGGACTTGGAGACAATGAGCAGTTCTTC. Translation gives CASSQNPGLGDNEQFF. V gene TRBV4-2 combines with J gene TRBJ2-1, with D possibly being TRBD2 (6 bases). Trimming took 2 bases from V and 5 from J, leaving 16 bases between them. Germline CDR1 is LGHNA and CDR2 is YNFKEQ. The CDR3 sequence is 16 residues long.

The genes are TRBV4-3 and TRBJ2-1; 9 nucleotides line up with TRBD2. J gave up 4 bases and V 1 base, and 5 bases lay outside the gene matches. The CDR3 is 16 amino acids. Germline values: CDR1 LGHNA, CDR2 YSLEER. This chain's CDR3 is CASSQVVLAGYNEQFF. In DNA form, the CDR3 reads TGCGCCAGCAGCCAAGTCGTACTAGCGGGTTACAATGAGCAGTTCTTC.

J is TRBJ1-5 and V is TRBV13; D is possibly TRBD1 (6 bases). The CDR3 runs 15 residues. The germline V gene encodes CDR1 PRHDT and CDR2 FYEKMQ (reference sequence). V shed 0 bases and J shed 3 bases, with 9 bases lying between them. The CDR3 sequence is CASSLGGAVNQPQHF. The CDR3 bases are TGTGCCAGCAGCTTAGGGGGGGCGGTCAATCAGCCCCAGCATTTT.

As concerns this clone: The identical CDR3 is also encoded by other nucleotide sequences in the sample. The V call is TRBV27, the J call TRBJ2-3, with unresolved D. From germline, CDR1 is MNHEY and CDR2 SMNVEV (reference sequence). This CDR3 region has 12 residues. Trimming stripped 6 bases from V and 3 bases from J, with 7 bases between. CDR3 in DNA: TGTGCCAGCAGCCCTGGTACAGATACGCAGTATTTT. Its protein product is CASSPGTDTQYF.

V is TRBV28 and J is TRBJ1-2; 8 nucleotides match TRBD1. After removal of 5 bases from V and 8 bases from J, the junction contained 10 bases not matched to a gene. CDR1 is MDHEN and CDR2 is SYDVKM in the germline V gene. This CDR3 is built from 14 residues. The CDR3 here is CASSERQGLRGYTF. For the CDR3, the DNA is TGTGCCAGCAGTGAGAGACAGGGGCTTCGAGGCTACACCTTC.

This chain joins TRBV27 and TRBJ1-2, with D unclear. Germline CDR1 reads MNHEY; CDR2 reads SMNVEV (reference sequence). Deletions cut 1 base from V and 0 bases from J, with 6 bases between. This CDR3 has 14 residues. CDR3 residues: CASSLWGSNYGYTF. CDR3 nucleotides: TGTGCCAGCAGTTTATGGGGATCTAACTATGGCTACACCTTC.

The chain joins TRBV6-1 to TRBJ2-5; D remains ambiguous. V lost 11 bases to trimming and J lost 5 bases, with 12 bases between them. CDR3 length: 11 amino acids. CDR1 and CDR2 from the germline V gene are MNHNS and SASEGT. For the CDR3, the DNA is TGTGCCGTCCTAGGGTGGGAGACCCAGTACTTC. It specifies CAVLGWETQYF.

This chain uses TRBV1 with TRBJ2-3; the table's D gene call, TRBD1, was not cross checked with the DNA. TRBV1 is listed as a pseudogene. The CDR3 contains 20 residues. CDR3 region: CTSSQETDRGSPSCTDTQYF. CDR3 nucleotide sequence: TGCACCAGCAGCCAAGAAACCGACAGGGGTTCACCCTCATGCACAGATACGCAGTATTTT.

CDR3 sequence (DNA): TGTGCTAGTGCCCCCAGACTAGCGGACAATGAGCAGTTCTTC. Translating gives CASAPRLADNEQFF. The V gene is TRBV12-5, the J gene TRBJ2-1; 9 bases are a match to TRBD2. The length of the CDR3 is 14 residues. V was pared by 7 bases and J by 5 bases, with 6 bases of the junction left unmatched. Germline-derived CDR1 and CDR2 are LGHNT and FRNRAP.

The chain links TRBV6-5 to TRBJ1-5; no firm D call. From germline, CDR1 is MNHEY and CDR2 SVGAGI. CDR3 length equals 14 residues. V shed 0 bases and J shed 7 bases, with 10 bases lying between them. DNA of the CDR3: TGTGCCAGCAGTTACTCGAGTTGGCAACAGCCCCAGCATTTT. Translating it yields CASSYSSWQQPQHF.

This sequence joins TRBV6-1 and TRBJ2-7; 12 nucleotides align to TRBD2. Germline CDR1 reads MNHNS; CDR2 reads SASEGT. The CDR3 consists of 15 residues. V was clipped by 1 base and J by 3 bases; unmatched bases: 1. The CDR3 spells CASSEGLAGVYEQYF. In DNA, the CDR3 is TGTGCCAGCAGTGAAGGACTAGCGGGAGTCTACGAGCAGTACTTC.

The CDR3 nucleotides are TGTGCCAGTAGTATTACTCGGGGGGGACTAGTTCCCGGGGAGCTGTTTTTT. This sequence encodes CASSITRGGLVPGELFF. The chain links TRBV19 to TRBJ2-2; 8 bases are a match to TRBD2. This CDR3 has 17 amino acids. CDR1 and CDR2 (germline): LNHDA, SQIVND (reference sequence). The ends lost 3 bases at V and 6 bases at J; junction bases unmatched: 12.

This chain connects TRBV5-1 to TRBJ2-2; D uncertain. There are 13 residues in the CDR3. Trimming shortened V by 5 bases and J by 0 bases, and 5 bases separated the two germline ends. The V gene's germline CDR1 is SGHRS and CDR2 YFSETQ. The CDR3 nucleotides are TGCGCCAGCAGAGGTGCGAACACCGGGGAGCTGTTTTTT. It specifies CASRGANTGELFF.

The rearrangement links TRBV19 to TRBJ1-2; D gene unclear. The CDR3 runs to 12 residues. Germline lookup yields CDR1 LNHDA and CDR2 SQIVND (reference sequence). V was trimmed by 6 bases and J by 0 bases, leaving 5 bases between them. The CDR3 DNA sequence: TGTGCCAGTAGAACAGCTAACTATGGCTACACCTTC. It is translated as CASRTANYGYTF.